This TCR beta chain was captured in a study of T cell repertoires in cytomegalovirus infection (dated by TCRdb to the late 2010s). In terms of the full investigation: Recently identified HLA-C-restricted CMV epitopes, whose presentation resists viral immunomodulation, were targeted by peptide stimulations together with well-studied HLA-B-restricted epitopes. The HLA type of each donor mattered for the analysis, because public TCR beta signatures pointed to carriage of CMV infection along with the matching HLA type. Results and caveats for the whole study, not just this receptor: The ex vivo response was dominated by HLA-C-restricted CMV-specific TCR beta clonotypes, and the single most frequent clonotype in two of eight donors was supplied by these HLA-C-restricted clonotypes. Carriers of CMV infection plus the relevant HLA type were discriminated by the cumulative frequency of public TCR beta family members in the study cohort and in an independent 352-donor cohort.

This clonotype turned up a few times. Its recognized antigen is unknown. No base qualities exist here, and no much larger clone lies one base off it. According to the study, the label for this sample's treatment or condition signals: in vitro stimulation with specific CMV peptide epitopes to enrich CMV-specific T cells. Including the terminal cysteine and phenylalanine, the CDR3 comprises 12 residues. This entry keeps only the CDR3 DNA: 36 bases, framed from base 1. Trimming takes 4 bases from V and 7 bases from J, and the germline ends sit 8 bases apart. CDR1 and CDR2 (SNHLY, FYNNEI) derive from the germline V gene. Data came from an Illumina HiSeq 1500. TCRdb reworked the public reads: Q25 trimming with fastp, MiXCR clone assembly, productive beta chains retained. Entries are consolidated by CDR3 protein sequence, retaining the most common genes and DNA. Here the sample has 55,000 to 85,000 distinct CDR3 sequences; 20% to 25% occur a single time. The ten largest clones take up about 66% of the sample.

The rearrangement joined TRBV2 to TRBJ1-5; a weak D assignment points to TRBD1 (5 bases agree). The sample consisted of CD8+ T cells from cultured PBMCs, taken from culture after CMV antigen stimulation. The clonotype was recovered from a human donor in good health (CMV status not recorded). Some clones in this sample may be carry-over from other donors' samples. CDR3 reads: CASSAWGQPQHF. The DNA sequence is given as TGTGCCAGCAGTGCGTGGGGGCAGCCCCAGCATTTT.